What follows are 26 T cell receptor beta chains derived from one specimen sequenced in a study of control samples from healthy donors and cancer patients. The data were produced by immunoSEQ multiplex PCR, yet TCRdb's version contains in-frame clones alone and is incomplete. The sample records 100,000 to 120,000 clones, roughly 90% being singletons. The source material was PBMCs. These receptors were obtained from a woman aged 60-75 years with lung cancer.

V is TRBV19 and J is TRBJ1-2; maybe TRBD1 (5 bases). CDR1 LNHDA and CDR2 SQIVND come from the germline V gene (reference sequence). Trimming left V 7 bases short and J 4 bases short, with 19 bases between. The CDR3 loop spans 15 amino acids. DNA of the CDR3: TGTGCCAGTAACCCCGGGACCCCCCCCTTCTATGGCTACACCTTC. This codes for CASNPGTPPFYGYTF.

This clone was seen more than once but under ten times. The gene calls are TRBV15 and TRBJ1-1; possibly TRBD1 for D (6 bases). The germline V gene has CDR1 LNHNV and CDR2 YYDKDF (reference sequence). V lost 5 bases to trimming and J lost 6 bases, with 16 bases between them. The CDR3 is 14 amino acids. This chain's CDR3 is CATSPGTGGPEAFF. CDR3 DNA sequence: TGTGCCACCAGCCCAGGGACGGGGGGGCCTGAAGCTTTCTTT.

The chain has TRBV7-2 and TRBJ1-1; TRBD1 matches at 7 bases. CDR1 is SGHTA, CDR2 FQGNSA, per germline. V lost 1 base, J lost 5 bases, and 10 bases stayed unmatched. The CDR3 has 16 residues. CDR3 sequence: CASSLETGLWMTEAFF. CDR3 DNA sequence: TGTGCCAGCAGCTTAGAGACAGGGTTGTGGATGACTGAAGCTTTCTTT.

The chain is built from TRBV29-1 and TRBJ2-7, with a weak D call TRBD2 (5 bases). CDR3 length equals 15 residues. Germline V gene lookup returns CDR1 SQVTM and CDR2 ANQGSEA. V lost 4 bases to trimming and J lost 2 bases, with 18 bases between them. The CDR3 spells CSVGGDQSSTYEQYF. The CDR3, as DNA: TGCAGCGTTGGGGGTGATCAATCTAGCACCTACGAGCAGTACTTC.

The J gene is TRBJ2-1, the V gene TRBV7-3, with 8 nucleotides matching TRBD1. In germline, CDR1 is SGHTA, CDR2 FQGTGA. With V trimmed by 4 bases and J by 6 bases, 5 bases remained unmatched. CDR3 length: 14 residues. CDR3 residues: CASSSGQGINEQFF. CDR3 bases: TGTGCCAGCAGCTCCGGACAGGGTATCAATGAGCAGTTCTTC. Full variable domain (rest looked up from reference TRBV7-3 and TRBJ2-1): GAGVSQTPSNKVTEKGKYVELRCDPISGHTALYWYRQSLGQGPEFLIYFQGTGAADDSGLPNDRFFAVRPEGSVSTLKIQRTERGDSAVYLCASSSGQGINEQFFGPGTRLTVL.

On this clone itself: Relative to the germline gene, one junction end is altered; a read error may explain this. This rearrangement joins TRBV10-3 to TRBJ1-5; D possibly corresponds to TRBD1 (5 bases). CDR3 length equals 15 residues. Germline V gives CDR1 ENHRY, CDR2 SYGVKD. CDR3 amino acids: CAISKSGPKNQPQHF. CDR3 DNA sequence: TGTGCCATCAGTAAGTCGGGACCGAAGAATCAGCCCCAGCATTTT.

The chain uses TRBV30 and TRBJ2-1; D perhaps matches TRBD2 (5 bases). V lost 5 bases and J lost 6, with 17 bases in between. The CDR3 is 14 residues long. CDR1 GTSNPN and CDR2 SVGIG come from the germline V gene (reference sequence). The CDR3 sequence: CAWGSGVRSNEQFF. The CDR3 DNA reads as TGTGCCTGGGGGTCCGGGGTCAGAAGCAATGAGCAGTTCTTC.

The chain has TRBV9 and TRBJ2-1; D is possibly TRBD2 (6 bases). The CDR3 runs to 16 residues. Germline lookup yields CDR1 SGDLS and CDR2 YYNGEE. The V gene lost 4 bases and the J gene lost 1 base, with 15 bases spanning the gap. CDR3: CASSRTPGSSYNEQFF. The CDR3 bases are TGTGCCAGCAGCCGCACCCCCGGGAGTTCCTACAATGAGCAGTTCTTC. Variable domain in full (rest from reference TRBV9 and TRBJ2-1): DSGVTQTPKHLITATGQRVTLRCSPRSGDLSVYWYQQSLDQGLQFLIQYYNGEERAKGNILERFSAQQFPDLHSELNLSSLELGDSALYFCASSRTPGSSYNEQFFGPGTRLTVL.

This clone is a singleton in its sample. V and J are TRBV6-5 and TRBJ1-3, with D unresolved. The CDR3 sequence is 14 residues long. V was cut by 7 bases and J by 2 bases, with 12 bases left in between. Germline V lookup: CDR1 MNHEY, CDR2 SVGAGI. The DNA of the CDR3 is TGTGCCAGCACCCCAGTGAGGGCTGGAAACACCATATATTTT. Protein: CASTPVRAGNTIYF.

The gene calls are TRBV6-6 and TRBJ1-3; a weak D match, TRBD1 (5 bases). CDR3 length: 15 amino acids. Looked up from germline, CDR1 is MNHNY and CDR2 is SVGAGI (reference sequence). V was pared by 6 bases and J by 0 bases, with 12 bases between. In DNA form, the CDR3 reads TGTGCCAGCAGCCGAGGGGCCGCCTCTGGAAACACCATATATTTT. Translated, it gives CASSRGAASGNTIYF.

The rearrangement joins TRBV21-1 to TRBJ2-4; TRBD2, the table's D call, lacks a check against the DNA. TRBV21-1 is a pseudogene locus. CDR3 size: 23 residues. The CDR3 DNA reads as TGTGCCAGCAGCAAAGCCTTTGGTCGGGCGGGGATCCCATCCGCATTAGCCAAAAACATTCAGTACTTC. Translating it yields CASSKAFGRAGIPSALAKNIQYF.

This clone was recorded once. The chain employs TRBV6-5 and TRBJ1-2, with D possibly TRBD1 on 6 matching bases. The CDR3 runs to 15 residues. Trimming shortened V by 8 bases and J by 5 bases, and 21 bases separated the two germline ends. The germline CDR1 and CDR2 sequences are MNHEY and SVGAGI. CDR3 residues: CASLNLGGTLYGYTF. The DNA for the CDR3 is TGTGCCAGCTTGAACCTTGGGGGGACACTTTATGGCTACACCTTC.

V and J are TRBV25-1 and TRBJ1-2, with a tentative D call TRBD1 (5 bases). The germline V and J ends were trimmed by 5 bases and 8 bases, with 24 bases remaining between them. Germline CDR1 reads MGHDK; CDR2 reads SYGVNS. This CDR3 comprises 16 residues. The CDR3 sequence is CASSKGTGKVIIGYTF. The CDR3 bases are TGTGCCAGCAGTAAAGGGACCGGGAAAGTTATAATCGGCTACACCTTC.

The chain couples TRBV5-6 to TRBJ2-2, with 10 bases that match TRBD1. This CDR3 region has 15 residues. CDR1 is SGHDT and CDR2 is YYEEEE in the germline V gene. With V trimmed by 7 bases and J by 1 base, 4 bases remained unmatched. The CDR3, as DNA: TGTGCCAGCGCAGGACAGGGGGGGAACACCGGGGAGCTGTTTTTT. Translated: CASAGQGGNTGELFF.

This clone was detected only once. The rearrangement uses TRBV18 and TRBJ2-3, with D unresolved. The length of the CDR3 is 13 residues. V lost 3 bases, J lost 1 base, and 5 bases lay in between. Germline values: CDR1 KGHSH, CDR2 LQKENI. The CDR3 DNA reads TGTGCCAGCTCACCGGTTGGCACAGATACGCAGTATTTT. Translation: CASSPVGTDTQYF.

The CDR3 loop reads CASSRRTGENEKLFF. The CDR3 DNA follows: TGTGCCAGCAGCCGGCGGACAGGGGAGAATGAAAAACTGTTTTTT. The chain recombines TRBV9 with TRBJ1-4; the match to TRBD1 covers 9 bases. V gave up 4 bases and J gave up 5 bases; unmatched junction bases: 6. The CDR3 runs 15 residues. The germline CDR1 and CDR2 sequences are SGDLS and YYNGEE.

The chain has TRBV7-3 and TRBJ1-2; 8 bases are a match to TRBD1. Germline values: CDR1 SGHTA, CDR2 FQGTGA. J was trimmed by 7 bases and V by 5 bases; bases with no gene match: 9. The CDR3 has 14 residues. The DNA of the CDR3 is TGTGCCAGCAGCCCCCTAGGGACAGGACGTGGCTACACCTTC. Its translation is CASSPLGTGRGYTF. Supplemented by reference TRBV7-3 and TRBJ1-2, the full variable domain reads GAGVSQTPSNKVTEKGKYVELRCDPISGHTALYWYRQSLGQGPEFLIYFQGTGAADDSGLPNDRFFAVRPEGSVSTLKIQRTERGDSAVYLCASSPLGTGRGYTFGSGTRLTVV.

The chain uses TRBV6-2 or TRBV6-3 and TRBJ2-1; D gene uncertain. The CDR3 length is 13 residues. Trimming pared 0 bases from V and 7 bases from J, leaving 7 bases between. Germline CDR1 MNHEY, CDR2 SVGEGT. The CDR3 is CASSYSRVNEQFF. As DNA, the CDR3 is TGTGCCAGCAGTTACTCACGCGTTAATGAGCAGTTCTTC.

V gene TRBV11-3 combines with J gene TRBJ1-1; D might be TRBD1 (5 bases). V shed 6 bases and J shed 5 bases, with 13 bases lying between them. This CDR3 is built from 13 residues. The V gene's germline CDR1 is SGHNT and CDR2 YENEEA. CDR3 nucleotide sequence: TGTGCCAGCAGTACGCAGGGATTGACTGAAGCTTTCTTT. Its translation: CASSTQGLTEAFF.

CDR3 DNA sequence: TGTGCCAGCAGTCCGCATCTGGGGGGCGTTGGGGCCAAAAACATTCAGTACTTC. Its protein is CASSPHLGGVGAKNIQYF. The rearrangement joins TRBV27 to TRBJ2-4; TRBD1 or TRBD2 may be the D gene (6 bases each). The CDR3 extends over 18 amino acids. V lost 5 bases to trimming and J lost 1 base, with 21 bases between them. Germline V lookup: CDR1 MNHEY, CDR2 SMNVEV (reference sequence).

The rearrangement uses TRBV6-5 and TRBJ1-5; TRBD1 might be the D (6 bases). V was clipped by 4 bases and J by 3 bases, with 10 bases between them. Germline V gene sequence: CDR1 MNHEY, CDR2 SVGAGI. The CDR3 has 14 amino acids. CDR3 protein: CASSSGQLNQPQHF. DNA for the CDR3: TGTGCCAGCAGTTCCGGACAGCTCAATCAGCCCCAGCATTTT.

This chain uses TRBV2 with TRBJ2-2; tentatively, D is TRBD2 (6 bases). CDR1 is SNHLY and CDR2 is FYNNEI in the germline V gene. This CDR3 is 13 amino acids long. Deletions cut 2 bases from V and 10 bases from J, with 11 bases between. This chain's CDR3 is CASSEWRAEELFF. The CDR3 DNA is TGTGCCAGCAGTGAATGGAGGGCCGAGGAGCTGTTTTTT.

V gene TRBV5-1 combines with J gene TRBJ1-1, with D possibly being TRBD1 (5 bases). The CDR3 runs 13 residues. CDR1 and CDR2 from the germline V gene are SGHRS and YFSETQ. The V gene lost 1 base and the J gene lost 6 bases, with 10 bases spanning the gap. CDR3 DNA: TGCGCCAGCAGCTTGACTGGGACCTCTGAAGCTTTCTTT. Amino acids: CASSLTGTSEAFF.

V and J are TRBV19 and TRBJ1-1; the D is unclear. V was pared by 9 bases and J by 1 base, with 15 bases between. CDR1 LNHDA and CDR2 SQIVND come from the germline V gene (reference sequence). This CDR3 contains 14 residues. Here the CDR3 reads CASRKQDGNTEAFF. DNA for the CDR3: TGTGCCAGCAGAAAGCAGGACGGGAACACTGAAGCTTTCTTT.

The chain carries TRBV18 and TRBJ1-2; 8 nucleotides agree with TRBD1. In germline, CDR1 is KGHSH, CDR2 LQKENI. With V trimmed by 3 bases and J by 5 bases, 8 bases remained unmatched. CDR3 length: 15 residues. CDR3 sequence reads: CASSPSDRVSYGYTF. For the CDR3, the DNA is TGTGCCAGCTCACCTTCGGACAGGGTGTCATATGGCTACACCTTC.

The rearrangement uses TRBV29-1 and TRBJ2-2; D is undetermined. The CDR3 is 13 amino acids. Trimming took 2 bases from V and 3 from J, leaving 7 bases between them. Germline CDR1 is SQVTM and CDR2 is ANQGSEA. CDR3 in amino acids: CSVERTYTGELFF. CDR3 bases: TGCAGCGTTGAAAGGACCTACACCGGGGAGCTGTTTTTT.